This TCR beta chain is drawn from a study of immune evolution from preneoplasia to lung adenocarcinoma. As for this clone: The antigen is unknown.

This CDR3 contains 16 residues. The V and J ends lost 0 bases and 7 bases respectively, with 16 bases between them. CDR1 SGDLS and CDR2 YYNGEE come from the germline V gene. After pathologic assessment, macro-dissection selected premalignant or tumor cells for extraction. Method: immunoSEQ multiplex PCR; TCRdb's copy keeps in-frame clones and lacks some. The sample consists of approximately 11,000 clones, more than 60% of them appearing once. Points from the study as a whole: Top clone frequencies peaked in normal lung, apparently declining through invasive adenocarcinoma.

This clonotype was sampled from a person aged 55-80 years with lung adenocarcinoma. The V gene is TRBV9, the J gene TRBJ1-4; D is possibly TRBD1 (6 bases). Sequenced material: FFPE minimally invasive lung adenocarcinoma tissue. CDR3 DNA: TGTGCCAGCAGCGTAGGACCAGGGGAGTTGGGTGAAAAACTGTTTTTT. Its protein product is CASSVGPGELGEKLFF.